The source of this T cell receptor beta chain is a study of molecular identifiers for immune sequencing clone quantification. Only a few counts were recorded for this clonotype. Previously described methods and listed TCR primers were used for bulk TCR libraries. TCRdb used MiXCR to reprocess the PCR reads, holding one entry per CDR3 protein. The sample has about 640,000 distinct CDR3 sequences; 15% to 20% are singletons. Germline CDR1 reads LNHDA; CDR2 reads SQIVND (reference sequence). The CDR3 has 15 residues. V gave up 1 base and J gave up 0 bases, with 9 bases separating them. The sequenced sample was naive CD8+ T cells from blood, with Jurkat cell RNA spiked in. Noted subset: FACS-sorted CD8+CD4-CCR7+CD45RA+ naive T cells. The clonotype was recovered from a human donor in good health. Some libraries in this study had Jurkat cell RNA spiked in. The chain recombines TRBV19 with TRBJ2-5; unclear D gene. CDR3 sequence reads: CASSIVPINQETQYF. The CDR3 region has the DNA TGTGCCAGTAGTATAGTGCCTATCAACCAAGAGACCCAGTACTTC.